This is a list of T cell receptor beta chains from one sample in a study of blood T cell repertoires in COVID-19. Assay used: immunoSEQ multiplex PCR; TCRdb lists only in-frame clones, some missing. The sample includes some 310,000 clones, about 90% of them seen just once. The specimen sequenced was PBMCs or T cells enriched from blood (not recorded which). The receptors originated from a woman younger than 45 who had recovered from COVID-19. Both conserved end residues are part of each CDR3. A D gene is named only where the DNA matches it firmly. Part of the rows lack a size; the others show once, few, many or a class for expanded clones.

j_call v_call clone_size d_call cdr3_nt cdr3_aa
TRBJ2-7 TRBV27 NA NA TGTGCCAGCAGTACCTTTGGACAGTTCGACGAGCAGTACTTC CASSTFGQFDEQYF
TRBJ1-3 TRBV30 NA NA TGTGCCGGGCGAATGTCTTCTGGAAACACCATATATTTT CAGRMSSGNTIYF
TRBJ1-5 TRBV4-1 NA NA TGCGCCAGCAGCCTGTTGCGGGACAATCAGCCCCAGCATTTT CASSLLRDNQPQHF
TRBJ1-6 TRBV6-6 once NA TGTGCCAGCACCCAATGGAGGGGCAGTAATTCACCCCTCCACTTT CASTQWRGSNSPLHF
TRBJ1-1 TRBV11-2 NA NA TGTGCCAGCAGCTTACCGAGCTCGGGGTCGAAGGCTTTCTTT CASSLPSSGSKAFF
TRBJ2-2 TRBV9 NA NA TGTGCCAGCAGCAAAGAGGCAGGAGCGGGCACCGGGGAGCTGTTTTTT CASSKEAGAGTGELFF
TRBJ2-7 TRBV5-1 once NA TGCGCCAGCAGCTTAGAGTACGAGCAGTACTTC CASSLEYEQYF
TRBJ2-7 TRBV11-2 NA NA TGTGCCAGCAGCTTAGTGAGAGGGAACAACTACGAGCAGTACTTC CASSLVRGNNYEQYF
TRBJ2-7 TRBV2 NA NA TGTGCCAGCAATAGAGGGCCTAGCTCCTACGAGCAGTACTTC CASNRGPSSYEQYF
TRBJ2-7 TRBV3-1/TRBV3-2 once TRBD1 TGTGCCAGCAGCTCCCGGGACAGGGGTTACGAGCAGTACTTC CASSSRDRGYEQYF
TRBJ2-6 TRBV7-6 NA NA TGTGCCAGCAGCTTATACCAACAGGTAGGGGGAGTCCAGTTGGGGGCCAACGTCCTGACTTTC CASSLYQQVGGVQLGANVLTF
TRBJ2-3 TRBV14 NA NA TGTGCCAGCAGCCAAGGGCCAAAAACCGATACGCAGTATTTT CASSQGPKTDTQYF
TRBJ1-4 TRBV7-9 NA TRBD1 TGTGCCAGCAGAGAACAGGGGGCATCGGAAAAACTGTTTTTT CASREQGASEKLFF
TRBJ2-7 TRBV6-6 NA TRBD1 TGTGCCAGCAGGCCCGGACAGGGGAGGGGCGAGCAGTACTTC CASRPGQGRGEQYF
TRBJ1-6 TRBV11-2 NA NA TGTGCCAGCTCCCCTATACAGGGAAAGAATTCACCCCTCCACTTT CASSPIQGKNSPLHF
TRBJ2-1 TRBV6-5 NA NA TGTGCCAACAGGCCCAGGGGATACAATGAGCAGTTCTTC CANRPRGYNEQFF
TRBJ2-3 TRBV5-1 NA TRBD2 TGCGCCAGCAGCCCGGGGACTAGCGGCGATACGCAGTATTTT CASSPGTSGDTQYF
TRBJ1-1 TRBV4-2 NA TRBD1 TGTGCCAGCAGCTTGGCCGGGACAGAGAACACTGAAGCTTTCTTT CASSLAGTENTEAFF
TRBJ1-6 TRBV5-1 few NA TGCGCCAGCAGCTTGGGAGGGAGTGGTAATAATTCACCCCTCCACTTT CASSLGGSGNNSPLHF